These 21 T cell receptor beta chains were sequenced from one sample in a study of beta chain features in type 1 diabetes. Expressed TCRB transcripts were sequenced because the entire RNA isolate underwent reverse transcription. Repertoires were generated with immunoSEQ multiplex PCR, while TCRdb's copy carries only in-frame clones and drops some. The data hold 95,000 to 150,000 clones, with roughly 17% observed a single time. No antigen is known for these receptors. Whole-study findings and limits: Type 1 diabetes patients showed a moderate but significant shortening of TCRB CDR3s in all four CD4+ subsets.

Material: central memory CD4+ T cells from blood. These receptors were collected from a man aged 30-40 years with type 1 diabetes.

The V and J genes are TRBV9 and TRBJ2-7; D may correspond to TRBD1 or TRBD2 (5 bases each). V lost 0 bases to trimming and J lost 2 bases, with 9 bases between them. CDR1 and CDR2 from the germline V gene are SGDLS and YYNGEE. This CDR3 contains 14 residues. DNA of the CDR3: TGTGCCAGCAGCGTAGATCTGGGACCCTACGAGCAGTACTTC. Translation gives CASSVDLGPYEQYF.

There are a few counts of this clone. The genes are TRBV29-1 and TRBJ2-5; the D gene is possibly TRBD1 (5 bases). Trimming removed 4 bases at V and 1 base at J, with 13 bases between. This CDR3 has 14 residues. Germline loops: CDR1 SQVTM, CDR2 ANQGSEA. In DNA form, the CDR3 reads TGCAGCGTTGCACCGACAGCGACCCAAGAGACCCAGTACTTC. Its translation: CSVAPTATQETQYF.

The chain carries TRBV7-9 and TRBJ2-5; D ambiguous. Trimming took off 0 bases at V and 5 bases at J, with 13 bases between the two ends. This CDR3 comprises 15 residues. Looked up from germline, CDR1 is SEHNR and CDR2 is FQNEAQ (reference sequence). CDR3 sequence reads: CASSLALPETETQYF. Written as DNA, the CDR3 is TGTGCCAGCAGCTTAGCACTACCTGAGACCGAGACCCAGTACTTC.

The count of this clone is one. V gene TRBV19 combines with J gene TRBJ2-3; D is ambiguous. Germline CDR1 reads LNHDA; CDR2 reads SQIVND (reference sequence). The CDR3 contains 14 residues. The V gene lost 5 bases and the J gene lost 0 bases, with 9 bases spanning the gap. Written as DNA, the CDR3 is TGTGCCAGTAGTGGGTATTTGAGCACAGATACGCAGTATTTT. It is translated as CASSGYLSTDTQYF. Together with reference TRBV19 and TRBJ2-3, the CDR3 gives the full variable domain: DGGITQSPKYLFRKEGQNVTLSCEQNLNHDAMYWYRQDPGQGLRLIYYSQIVNDFQKGDIAEGYSVSREKKESFPLTVTSAQKNPTAFYLCASSGYLSTDTQYFGPGTRLTVL.

The chain combines TRBV11-2 with TRBJ2-7; D not resolved. V lost 5 bases and J lost 7, with 9 bases in between. The length of the CDR3 is 11 residues. Germline values: CDR1 SGHAT, CDR2 FQNNGV. CDR3 sequence: CASSPSTEQYF. The CDR3 DNA reads TGTGCCAGCAGCCCATCGACAGAGCAGTACTTC.

This clone was seen only a few times. The V gene is TRBV6-5, the J gene TRBJ1-6, with 8 bases aligning to TRBD1. Germline CDR1 MNHEY, CDR2 SVGAGI. Trimming at V came to 1 base and at J to 7 bases, leaving 6 bases not matched to a gene. This CDR3 has 16 amino acids. This CDR3 is CASSYFGTGQNSPLHF. CDR3 nucleotides: TGTGCCAGCAGTTACTTTGGGACAGGCCAAAATTCACCCCTCCACTTT.

This clone was detected a few times. The V call is TRBV5-1, the J call TRBJ1-5, with D possibly TRBD1 on 6 matching bases. Trimming took 4 bases from V and 2 from J, leaving 10 bases between them. Germline V gene lookup returns CDR1 SGHRS and CDR2 YFSETQ. The CDR3 has 14 residues. The chain's CDR3 is CASSPGVGNQPQHF. CDR3 in DNA: TGCGCCAGCAGCCCAGGGGTCGGCAATCAGCCCCAGCATTTT.

The rearrangement uses TRBV2 and TRBJ2-5, with a weak D call TRBD2 (6 bases). The CDR3 sequence is 15 residues long. Trimming pared 3 bases from V and 5 bases from J, leaving 16 bases between. Germline CDR1 reads SNHLY; CDR2 reads FYNNEI. The CDR3 DNA is TGTGCCAGCAGTGAGCAGCAGTGGGGGGAGGAGACCCAGTACTTC. This sequence encodes CASSEQQWGEETQYF.

This clone turned up a few times. This chain uses TRBV4-3 with TRBJ2-2; D tentatively fits TRBD1 or TRBD2 (5 bases each). Trimming removed 2 bases from V and 3 bases from J, with 13 bases in between. This CDR3 is 16 amino acids long. Germline values: CDR1 LGHNA, CDR2 YSLEER. The CDR3 loop is CASSQTTGRDTGELFF. The DNA of the CDR3 is TGCGCCAGCAGCCAAACCACGGGGCGGGACACCGGGGAGCTGTTTTTT.

The chain is built from TRBV21-1 and TRBJ2-3; TRBD2 reflects the table's D call only, with no check against the DNA. TRBV21-1 is flagged as a pseudogene. The CDR3 loop spans 15 amino acids. CDR3 sequence reads: CASILRRGGTDTQYF. CDR3 bases: TGTGCCAGCATCCTAAGGCGGGGGGGCACAGATACGCAGTATTTT.

This clone was counted a few times. The V call is TRBV14, the J call TRBJ2-7, with D perhaps TRBD2 (5 bases). Germline V gives CDR1 SGHDN, CDR2 FVKESK. The CDR3 has 14 residues. Trimming left V 3 bases short and J 2 bases short, with 11 bases between. DNA of the CDR3: TGTGCCAGCAGCCAGAACTACGGGGCCTACGAGCAGTACTTC. It specifies CASSQNYGAYEQYF.

This clone is judged medium-sized. This CDR3 is CASKDSGGREQYF. The CDR3 region has the DNA TGTGCCAGCAAGGACAGTGGAGGGCGGGAGCAGTACTTC. The rearrangement joins TRBV6-5 to TRBJ2-7; the D call may be TRBD1 or TRBD2 (6 bases each). V lost 7 bases to trimming and J lost 7 bases, with 17 bases between them. Germline CDR1 is MNHEY and CDR2 is SVGAGI. This CDR3 has 13 amino acids.

This chain connects TRBV5-1 to TRBJ2-3; D is ambiguous. CDR1 is SGHRS and CDR2 is YFSETQ in the germline V gene. This CDR3 region has 17 residues. Trimming left V 0 bases short and J 0 bases short, with 14 bases between. For the CDR3, the DNA is TGCGCCAGCAGCTTGGGAGTCCGGATGACTAGCACAGATACGCAGTATTTT. It yields the protein CASSLGVRMTSTDTQYF.

The chain has TRBV29-1 and TRBJ1-3; D might be TRBD1 (5 bases). The CDR3 runs to 15 residues. The V and J ends lost 5 bases and 0 bases respectively, with 14 bases between them. Germline CDR1 reads SQVTM; CDR2 reads ANQGSEA. The CDR3 region is CSVTGTSLSGNTIYF. CDR3 bases: TGCAGCGTTACCGGGACCTCTCTCTCTGGAAACACCATATATTTT.

This clone has just a few counts. The J gene is TRBJ2-2, the V gene TRBV9, with D possibly matching TRBD2 (5 bases). The CDR3 covers 14 residues. Germline-derived CDR1 and CDR2 are SGDLS and YYNGEE. V shed 2 bases and J shed 7 bases, with 12 bases lying between them. The CDR3 sequence is CASSVGSEYGELFF. In DNA, the CDR3 is TGTGCCAGCAGCGTGGGGAGTGAGTACGGGGAGCTGTTTTTT.

The gene calls are TRBV5-8 and TRBJ2-1, with unresolved D. The CDR3 is 12 residues long. Germline CDR1 is SGHTS and CDR2 is YDEGEE. V was cut by 4 bases and J by 7 bases, with 9 bases left in between. Here the CDR3 reads CASSRHVNEQFF. In nucleotides, the CDR3 is TGTGCCAGCAGCCGTCATGTGAATGAGCAGTTCTTC.

The rearrangement links TRBV2 to TRBJ2-3; TRBD1 might be the D (6 bases). The CDR3 is 14 residues long. Germline lookup yields CDR1 SNHLY and CDR2 FYNNEI. V gave up 0 bases and J gave up 6 bases, with 10 bases separating them. The chain's CDR3 is CASSEALQGDTQYF. DNA for the CDR3: TGTGCCAGCAGTGAAGCGCTTCAGGGGGATACGCAGTATTTT.

This clone was observed a few times. The V call is TRBV11-3, the J call TRBJ2-7; possibly TRBD1 for D (6 bases). V dropped 3 bases and J dropped 0 bases, with 9 bases sitting between them. The CDR3 loop spans 14 amino acids. Germline V gene lookup returns CDR1 SGHNT and CDR2 YENEEA. CDR3 nucleotide sequence: TGTGCCAGCAGCTTCACAGGGAACTCCTACGAGCAGTACTTC. Translated, it gives CASSFTGNSYEQYF.

This clone was seen at least ten times. This sequence joins TRBV13 and TRBJ2-5; D not certain. CDR3 length: 13 residues. V lost 4 bases, J lost 1 base, and 7 bases lay in between. Germline V CDR1 and CDR2: PRHDT, FYEKMQ (reference sequence). The CDR3 region is CASSSRTQETQYF. The CDR3 nucleotides read TGTGCCAGCAGCTCTAGAACCCAAGAGACCCAGTACTTC.

The CDR3 protein is CASSMVSGTEAFF. The CDR3 coding sequence is TGTGCCAGCTCAATGGTGTCGGGAACTGAAGCTTTCTTT. V is TRBV18 and J is TRBJ1-1; D remains unclear. V was shortened by 5 bases and J by 5 bases, with 12 bases between the two germline ends. CDR3 size: 13 residues. Germline V gene sequence: CDR1 KGHSH, CDR2 LQKENI.

The rearrangement joins TRBV29-1 to TRBJ2-1; TRBD1 aligns across 7 bases. The V gene end was trimmed by 2 bases and the J gene end by 9 bases; junction bases not matched to a gene: 10. In germline, CDR1 is SQVTM, CDR2 ANQGSEA. The CDR3 runs 14 residues. For the CDR3, the DNA is TGCAGCGTTGAACCGGCTCCCGCAGGGGGTGAGCAGTTCTTC. Its translation is CSVEPAPAGGEQFF.